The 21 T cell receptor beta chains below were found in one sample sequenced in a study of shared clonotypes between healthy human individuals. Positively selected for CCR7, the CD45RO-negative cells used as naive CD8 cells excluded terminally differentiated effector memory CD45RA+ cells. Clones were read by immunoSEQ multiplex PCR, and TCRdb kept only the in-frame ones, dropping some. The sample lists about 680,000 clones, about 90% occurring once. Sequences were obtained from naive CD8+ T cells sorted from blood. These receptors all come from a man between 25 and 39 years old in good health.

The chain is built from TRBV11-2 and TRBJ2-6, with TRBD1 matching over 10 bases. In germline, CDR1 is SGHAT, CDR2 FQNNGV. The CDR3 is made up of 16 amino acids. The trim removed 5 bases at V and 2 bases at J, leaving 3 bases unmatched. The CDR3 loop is CASSPDRGTGANVLTF. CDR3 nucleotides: TGTGCCAGCAGCCCGGACAGGGGGACTGGGGCCAACGTCCTGACTTTC.

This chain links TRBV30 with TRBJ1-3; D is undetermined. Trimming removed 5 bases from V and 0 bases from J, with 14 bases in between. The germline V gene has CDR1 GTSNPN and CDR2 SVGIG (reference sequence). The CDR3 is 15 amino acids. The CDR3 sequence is CAWLAVMDSGNTIYF. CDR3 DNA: TGTGCCTGGTTGGCGGTTATGGACTCTGGAAACACCATATATTTT.

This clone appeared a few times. The CDR3 region has the DNA TGTGCCAGCAGTTTACTAGGGTGGACAGATACGCAGTATTTT. Translation gives CASSLLGWTDTQYF. The genes are TRBV27 and TRBJ2-3; D unclear. The CDR3 sequence is 14 residues long. Germline CDR1 and CDR2: MNHEY and SMNVEV (reference sequence). V was shortened by 2 bases and J by 3 bases, with 9 bases between the two germline ends.

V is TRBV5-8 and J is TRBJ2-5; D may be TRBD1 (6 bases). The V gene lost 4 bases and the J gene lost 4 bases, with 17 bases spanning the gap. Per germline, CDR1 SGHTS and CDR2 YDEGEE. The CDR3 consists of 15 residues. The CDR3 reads CASSPGTSGSETQYF. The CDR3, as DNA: TGTGCCAGCAGCCCCGGGACATCGGGCTCAGAGACCCAGTACTTC.

The CDR3 is CASSFTRSNQPQHF. The CDR3 region has the DNA TGCGCCAGCAGCTTTACAAGAAGCAATCAGCCCCAGCATTTT. The chain has TRBV4-1 and TRBJ1-5, with D hard to call. Trimming removed 5 bases at V and 1 base at J, with 9 bases between. CDR1 MGHRA and CDR2 YSYEKL come from the germline V gene. This CDR3 comprises 14 residues.

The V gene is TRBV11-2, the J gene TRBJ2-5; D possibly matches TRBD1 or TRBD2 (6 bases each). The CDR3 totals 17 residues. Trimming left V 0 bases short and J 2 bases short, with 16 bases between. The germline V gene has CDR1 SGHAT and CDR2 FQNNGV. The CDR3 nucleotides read TGTGCCAGCAGCTTAGATCGTAGAAAAGGGGGGCAAGAGACCCAGTACTTC. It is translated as CASSLDRRKGGQETQYF.

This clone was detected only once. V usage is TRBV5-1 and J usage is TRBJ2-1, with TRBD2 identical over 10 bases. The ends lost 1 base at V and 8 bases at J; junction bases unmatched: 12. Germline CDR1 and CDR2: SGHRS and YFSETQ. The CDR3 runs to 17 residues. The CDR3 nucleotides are TGCGCCAGCAGCTTGTGGGGGGATCCTAGCGGGAGCGATGAGCAGTTCTTC. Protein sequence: CASSLWGDPSGSDEQFF.

CDR3 sequence reads: CASSLNLGNSPLHF. In DNA, the CDR3 is TGTGCCAGCAGCCTGAATCTGGGTAATTCACCCCTCCACTTT. The chain employs TRBV2 and TRBJ1-6; D is ambiguous. Germline CDR1 is SNHLY and CDR2 is FYNNEI. V was trimmed by 6 bases and J by 6 bases, leaving 12 bases between them. The CDR3 spans 14 residues.

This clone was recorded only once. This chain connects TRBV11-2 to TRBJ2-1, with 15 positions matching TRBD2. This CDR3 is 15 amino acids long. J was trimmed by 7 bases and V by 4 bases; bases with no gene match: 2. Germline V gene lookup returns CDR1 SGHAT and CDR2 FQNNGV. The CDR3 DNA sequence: TGTGCCAGCAGCTCCGGGACTAGCGGGGGGAATGAGCAGTTCTTC. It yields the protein CASSSGTSGGNEQFF.

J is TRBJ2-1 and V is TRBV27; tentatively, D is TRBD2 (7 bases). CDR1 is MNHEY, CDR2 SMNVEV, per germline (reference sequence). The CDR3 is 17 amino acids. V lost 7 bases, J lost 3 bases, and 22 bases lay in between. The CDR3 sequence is CASMGGGGLKGYNEQFF. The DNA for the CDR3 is TGTGCCAGCATGGGAGGGGGGGGGCTGAAGGGCTACAATGAGCAGTTCTTC.

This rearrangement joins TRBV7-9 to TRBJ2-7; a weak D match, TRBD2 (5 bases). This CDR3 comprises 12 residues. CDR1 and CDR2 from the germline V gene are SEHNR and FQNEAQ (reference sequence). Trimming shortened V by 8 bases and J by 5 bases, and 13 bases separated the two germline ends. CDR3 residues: CASAGEHDEQYF. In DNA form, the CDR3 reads TGTGCCAGCGCTGGGGAGCACGACGAGCAGTACTTC.

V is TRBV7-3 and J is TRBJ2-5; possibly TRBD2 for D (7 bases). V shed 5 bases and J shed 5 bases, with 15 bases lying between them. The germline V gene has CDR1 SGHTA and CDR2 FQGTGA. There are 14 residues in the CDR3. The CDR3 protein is CASSPGGGGETQYF. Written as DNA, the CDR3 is TGTGCCAGCAGCCCCGGAGGGGGGGGTGAGACCCAGTACTTC.

Here the CDR3 reads CASSLFGEAYEQYF. For the CDR3, the DNA is TGTGCCAGCAGTTTATTTGGAGAAGCCTACGAGCAGTACTTC. The gene calls are TRBV27 and TRBJ2-7; D is undetermined. The germline CDR1 and CDR2 sequences are MNHEY and SMNVEV (reference sequence). This CDR3 region has 14 residues. V was trimmed by 1 base and J by 2 bases, leaving 9 bases between them.

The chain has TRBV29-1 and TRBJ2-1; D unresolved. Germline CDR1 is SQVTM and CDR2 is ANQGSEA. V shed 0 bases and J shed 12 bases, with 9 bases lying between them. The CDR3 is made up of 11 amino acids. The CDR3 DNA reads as TGCAGCGTTGAAGATCGGACGTGGCAGTTCTTC. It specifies CSVEDRTWQFF.

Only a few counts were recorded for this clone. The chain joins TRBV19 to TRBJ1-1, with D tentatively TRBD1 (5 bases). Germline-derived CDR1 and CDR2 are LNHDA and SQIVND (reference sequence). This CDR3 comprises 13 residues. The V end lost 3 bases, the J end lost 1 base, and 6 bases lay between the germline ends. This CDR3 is CASSMGQNTEAFF. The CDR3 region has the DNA TGTGCCAGTAGTATGGGGCAGAACACTGAAGCTTTCTTT.

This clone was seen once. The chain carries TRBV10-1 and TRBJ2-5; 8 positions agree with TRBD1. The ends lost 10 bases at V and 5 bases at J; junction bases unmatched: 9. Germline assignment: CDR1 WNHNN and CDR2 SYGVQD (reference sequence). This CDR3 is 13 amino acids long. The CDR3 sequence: CAIWRRGRETQYF. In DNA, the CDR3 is TGCGCCATCTGGCGCAGGGGGCGGGAGACCCAGTACTTC.

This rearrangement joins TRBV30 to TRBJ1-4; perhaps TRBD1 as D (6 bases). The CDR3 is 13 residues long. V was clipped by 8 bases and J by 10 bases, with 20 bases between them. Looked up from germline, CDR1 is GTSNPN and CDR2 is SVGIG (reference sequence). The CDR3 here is CAQEVQGFGKLFF. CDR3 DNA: TGTGCCCAGGAGGTGCAGGGGTTCGGAAAACTGTTTTTT.

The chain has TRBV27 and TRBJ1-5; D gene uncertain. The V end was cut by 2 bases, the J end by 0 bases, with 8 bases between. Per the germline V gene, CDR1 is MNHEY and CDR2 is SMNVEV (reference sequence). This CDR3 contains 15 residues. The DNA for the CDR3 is TGTGCCAGCAGTTTAGGCAGGAATAGCAATCAGCCCCAGCATTTT. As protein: CASSLGRNSNQPQHF.

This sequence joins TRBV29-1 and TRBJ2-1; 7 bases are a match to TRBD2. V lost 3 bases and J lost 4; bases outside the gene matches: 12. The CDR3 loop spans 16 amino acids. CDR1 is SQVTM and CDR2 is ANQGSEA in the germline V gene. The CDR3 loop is CSVDGLADREYNEQFF. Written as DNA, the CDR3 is TGCAGCGTTGATGGGCTAGCGGACCGGGAGTACAATGAGCAGTTCTTC.

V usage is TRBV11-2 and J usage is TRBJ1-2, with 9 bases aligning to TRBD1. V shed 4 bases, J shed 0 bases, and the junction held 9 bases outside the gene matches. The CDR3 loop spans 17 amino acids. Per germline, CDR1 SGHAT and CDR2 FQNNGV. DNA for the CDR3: TGTGCCAGCAGCTCGTACCGGGACAGGGTCACTAACTATGGCTACACCTTC. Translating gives CASSSYRDRVTNYGYTF.

CDR3 DNA sequence: TGTGCCAGCAGCTCCGCTAGATCTTCAGATACGCAGTATTTT. It specifies CASSSARSSDTQYF. The chain recombines TRBV5-4 with TRBJ2-3, with D hard to call. Germline V gene data show CDR1 as SGHNT and CDR2 as YYREEE (reference sequence). The V end was cut by 3 bases, the J end by 4 bases, with 12 bases between. The CDR3 has 14 amino acids.